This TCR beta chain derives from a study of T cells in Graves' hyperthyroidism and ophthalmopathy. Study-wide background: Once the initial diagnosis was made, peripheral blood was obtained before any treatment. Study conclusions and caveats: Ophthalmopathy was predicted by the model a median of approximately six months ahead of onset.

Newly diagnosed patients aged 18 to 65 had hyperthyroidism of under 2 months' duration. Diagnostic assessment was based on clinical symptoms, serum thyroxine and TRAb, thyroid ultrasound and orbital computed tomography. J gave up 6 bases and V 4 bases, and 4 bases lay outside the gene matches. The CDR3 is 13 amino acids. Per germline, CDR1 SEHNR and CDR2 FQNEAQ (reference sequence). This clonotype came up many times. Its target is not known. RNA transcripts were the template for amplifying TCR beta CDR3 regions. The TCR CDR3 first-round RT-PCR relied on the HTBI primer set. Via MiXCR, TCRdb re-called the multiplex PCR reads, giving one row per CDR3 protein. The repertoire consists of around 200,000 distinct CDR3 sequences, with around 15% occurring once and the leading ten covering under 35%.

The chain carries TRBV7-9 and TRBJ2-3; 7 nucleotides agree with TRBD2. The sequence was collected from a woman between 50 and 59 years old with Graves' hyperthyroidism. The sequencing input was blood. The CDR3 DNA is TGTGCCAGCAGCTGCCACGGGGGGGATACGCAGTATTTT. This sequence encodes CASSCHGGDTQYF.